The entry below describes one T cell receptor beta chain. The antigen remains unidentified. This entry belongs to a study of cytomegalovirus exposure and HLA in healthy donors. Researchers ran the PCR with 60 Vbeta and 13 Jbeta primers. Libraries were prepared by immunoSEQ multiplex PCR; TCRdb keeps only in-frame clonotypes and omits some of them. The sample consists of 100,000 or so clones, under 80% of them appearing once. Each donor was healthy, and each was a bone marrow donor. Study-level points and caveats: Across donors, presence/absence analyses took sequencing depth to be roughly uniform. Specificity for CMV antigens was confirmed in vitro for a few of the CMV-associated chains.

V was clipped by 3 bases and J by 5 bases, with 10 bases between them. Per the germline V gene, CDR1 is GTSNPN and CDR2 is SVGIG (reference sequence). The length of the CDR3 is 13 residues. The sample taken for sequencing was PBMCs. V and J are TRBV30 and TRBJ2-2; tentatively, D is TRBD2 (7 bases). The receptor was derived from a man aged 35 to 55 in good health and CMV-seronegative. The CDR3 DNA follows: TGTGCCTGGAGGGAGGGGGGGACCGGGGAGCTGTTTTTT. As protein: CAWREGGTGELFF.